These 8 T cell receptor beta chains originate from one sample sequenced in a study of PD-1 blockade in classical Hodgkin lymphoma. Time point denoted: cycle 4 day 1 (C4D1), after around six weeks of nivolumab. Relapses following autologous stem cell transplantation were seen in all patients, with brentuximab vedotin exposure varying. Using magnetic negative selection, the CD4+ T cells were separated out of thawed PBMCs. The assay was immunoSEQ multiplex PCR, and TCRdb's table has in-frame clones only and misses some. The repertoire has 25,000 to 35,000 clones, about 80% of them found once; the top ten carry over 0.8%. Material: CD4+ T cells from blood, obtained before the fourth cycle of nivolumab. The receptors here all came from a human donor with classical Hodgkin lymphoma.

The CDR3 DNA is TGTGCCAGCAGCTTAGTCCGATGGGGAGTCACCGGGGAGCTGTTTTTT. It is translated as CASSLVRWGVTGELFF. The chain recombines TRBV7-9 with TRBJ2-2, with D maybe TRBD2 (5 bases). Germline values: CDR1 SEHNR, CDR2 FQNEAQ (reference sequence). V was pared by 1 base and J by 4 bases, with 13 bases between. The CDR3 spans 16 residues.

The chain has TRBV15 and TRBJ1-2; D remains unclear. Trimming cost V 5 bases and J 4 bases, with 11 bases left between them. The CDR3 contains 13 residues. The V gene's germline CDR1 is LNHNV and CDR2 YYDKDF (reference sequence). The CDR3 nucleotides read TGTGCCACCAGCTCATCCAGCGTCTATGGCTACACCTTC. Its protein product is CATSSSSVYGYTF.

In its sample, this clone was seen once. The chain carries TRBV18 and TRBJ1-4, with D possibly being TRBD1 (5 bases). The ends were cut back, 4 bases at V and 4 bases at J, with 13 bases in the middle. Germline V gives CDR1 KGHSH, CDR2 LQKENI. This CDR3 has 15 amino acids. CDR3 DNA: TGTGCCAGCTCACTGACAGCCTCGGATAATGAAAAACTGTTTTTT. This codes for CASSLTASDNEKLFF.

The rearrangement links TRBV5-1 to TRBJ2-5; no definite D call. The germline V gene encodes CDR1 SGHRS and CDR2 YFSETQ. Trimming cost V 0 bases and J 2 bases, with 11 bases left between them. This CDR3 is built from 15 residues. The chain's CDR3 is CASSLVADVQETQYF. DNA for the CDR3: TGCGCCAGCAGCTTGGTGGCGGACGTACAAGAGACCCAGTACTTC.

This sequence joins TRBV28 and TRBJ1-5; perhaps TRBD1 as D (6 bases). This CDR3 is 18 amino acids long. The V end was cut by 2 bases, the J end by 4 bases, with 21 bases between. Germline lookup yields CDR1 MDHEN and CDR2 SYDVKM. The CDR3 loop is CASSLDFSLVQGNQPQHF. CDR3 coding DNA: TGTGCCAGCAGTTTAGACTTCAGTTTAGTACAGGGAAATCAGCCCCAGCATTTT.

This clone was found once. The chain joins TRBV19 to TRBJ1-2; the D is unclear. This CDR3 contains 15 residues. Germline CDR1 LNHDA, CDR2 SQIVND (reference sequence). V was clipped by 4 bases and J by 3 bases, with 15 bases between them. As DNA, the CDR3 is TGTGCCAGTAGTACCTCAGGCGGACTTTACTATGGCTACACCTTC. Translated: CASSTSGGLYYGYTF. The full variable domain, rest sourced from reference TRBV19 and TRBJ1-2, is DGGITQSPKYLFRKEGQNVTLSCEQNLNHDAMYWYRQDPGQGLRLIYYSQIVNDFQKGDIAEGYSVSREKKESFPLTVTSAQKNPTAFYLCASSTSGGLYYGYTFGSGTRLTVV.

The chain uses TRBV6-5 and TRBJ1-6, with TRBD1 identical over 7 bases. Trimming at V came to 7 bases and at J to 4 bases, leaving 4 bases not matched to a gene. Germline assignment: CDR1 MNHEY and CDR2 SVGAGI. CDR3 length equals 14 residues. The CDR3 is CASTRDSYNSPLHF. For the CDR3, the DNA is TGTGCCAGCACCCGGGACAGTTATAATTCACCCCTCCACTTT.

The chain carries TRBV27 and TRBJ2-1, with TRBD2 identical over 16 bases. Germline loops: CDR1 MNHEY, CDR2 SMNVEV (reference sequence). V lost 5 bases to trimming and J lost 9 bases; unmatched junction nucleotides: 13. The CDR3 loop spans 18 amino acids. The CDR3 region is CASSRGTSGGARRVEQFF. CDR3 bases: TGTGCCAGCAGTAGAGGGACTAGCGGGGGGGCCCGACGGGTTGAGCAGTTCTTC.